These 28 T cell receptor beta chains were all obtained from the same sample, sequenced in a study of technical replicates of blood from several donors. TCRdb keeps only in-frame clones here, not all; method: immunoSEQ multiplex PCR. The repertoire holds about 73,000 clones, with 90% as singletons. Sequencing was carried out using PBMCs. These receptors were collected from a human donor in good health. Some clones in this sample may be carry-over from other donors' samples.

The gene calls are TRBV5-4 and TRBJ2-7; tentatively, D is TRBD2 (6 bases). V lost 0 bases and J 5 bases, leaving 12 bases between the germline ends. Germline CDR1 is SGHNT and CDR2 is YYREEE (reference sequence). The CDR3 is 14 amino acids. The CDR3 nucleotides read TGTGCCAGCAGCTTGGCGGGAGTAGTCCACGAGCAGTACTTC. Protein product: CASSLAGVVHEQYF.

The chain has TRBV11-2 and TRBJ2-3; possibly TRBD1 for D (6 bases). The CDR3 extends over 16 amino acids. The V end was cut by 1 base, the J end by 8 bases, with 19 bases between. From germline, CDR1 is SGHAT and CDR2 FQNNGV. CDR3 region: CASSLAGRTVYGTQYF. CDR3 DNA: TGTGCCAGCAGCTTAGCGGGAAGGACAGTTTATGGTACGCAGTATTTT.

V and J are TRBV13 and TRBJ2-7; TRBD1 matches 10 bases. Looked up from germline, CDR1 is PRHDT and CDR2 is FYEKMQ (reference sequence). The junction had 11 bases not matched to a gene; V was cut back by 2 bases and J by 7 bases. The CDR3 consists of 16 residues. CDR3 sequence (DNA): TGTGCCAGCAGCTTAATCCCGGGACAGGGGTCGGGGGAGCAGTACTTC. Amino acid sequence: CASSLIPGQGSGEQYF.

The gene calls are TRBV5-1 and TRBJ2-1; TRBD2 aligns across 9 bases. CDR1 SGHRS and CDR2 YFSETQ come from the germline V gene. V shed 0 bases, J shed 9 bases, and the junction held 7 bases outside the gene matches. The CDR3 spans 15 residues. CDR3: CASSLESSGNGEQFF. The DNA of the CDR3 is TGCGCCAGCAGCTTGGAGTCTAGCGGGAATGGTGAGCAGTTCTTC.

The chain links TRBV18 to TRBJ1-1; D uncertain. CDR3 length equals 13 residues. Per germline, CDR1 KGHSH and CDR2 LQKENI. V was cut by 5 bases and J by 8 bases, with 15 bases left in between. CDR3 in DNA: TGTGCCAGCTCATCAGACATCCAAGGAGAAGCTTTCTTT. Its protein product is CASSSDIQGEAFF. The full variable domain, with the rest looked up from reference TRBV18 and TRBJ1-1, is NAGVMQNPRHLVRRRGQEARLRCSPMKGHSHVYWYRQLPEEGLKFMVYLQKENIIDESGMPKERFSAEFPKEGPSILRIQQVVRGDSAAYFCASSSDIQGEAFFGQGTRLTVV.

The V call is TRBV7-2, the J call TRBJ2-3; 11 bases are a match to TRBD2. Per the germline V gene, CDR1 is SGHTA and CDR2 is FQGNSA. The ends lost 5 bases at V and 3 bases at J; junction bases unmatched: 10. CDR3 length: 17 amino acids. The CDR3 DNA reads TGTGCCAGCAGCCCAAACCTTTCTAGCGGGAGGACAGATACGCAGTATTTT. Amino acids: CASSPNLSSGRTDTQYF.

The rearrangement links TRBV5-6 to TRBJ1-1, with D hard to call. Germline V gene lookup returns CDR1 SGHDT and CDR2 YYEEEE. There are 13 residues in the CDR3. Deletions cut 1 base from V and 1 base from J, with 5 bases between. As DNA, the CDR3 is TGTGCCAGCAGCTTGCTTCGGAACACTGAAGCTTTCTTT. Protein sequence: CASSLLRNTEAFF.

The chain recombines TRBV7-2 with TRBJ1-2; D gene uncertain. CDR1 and CDR2 (germline): SGHTA, FQGNSA. Trimming took 2 bases from V and 7 from J, leaving 11 bases between them. The CDR3 has 13 amino acids. CDR3 sequence: CASSLSPLRGYTF. The CDR3 coding sequence is TGTGCCAGCAGCTTAAGTCCCTTGCGTGGCTACACCTTC. Combining the CDR3 with reference TRBV7-2 and TRBJ1-2 gives the whole variable domain GAGVSQSPSNKVTEKGKDVELRCDPISGHTALYWYRQSLGQGLEFLIYFQGNSAPDKSGLPSDRFSAERTGGSVSTLTIQRTQQEDSAVYLCASSLSPLRGYTFGSGTRLTVV.

The chain combines TRBV10-3 with TRBJ1-2; D perhaps matches TRBD1 (5 bases). Germline V lookup: CDR1 ENHRY, CDR2 SYGVKD. The CDR3 loop spans 14 amino acids. The V end lost 0 bases, the J end lost 8 bases, and 13 bases lay between the germline ends. The CDR3 bases are TGTGCCATCAGTGAGTCGGCAGGGCTACAAGGCTACACCTTC. Translating gives CAISESAGLQGYTF.

V usage is TRBV7-6 and J usage is TRBJ2-7, with D unresolved. From germline, CDR1 is SGHVS and CDR2 FNYEAQ. The CDR3 loop spans 15 amino acids. V gave up 3 bases and J gave up 6 bases, with 18 bases separating them. In DNA form, the CDR3 reads TGTGCCAGCAGCTTCCAAGACGGCGGCGCGGCCGAGCAGTACTTC. Protein: CASSFQDGGAAEQYF.

The chain employs TRBV7-3 and TRBJ2-3, with 7 bases lining up with TRBD1. Losses at the gene ends were 5 bases for V and 2 bases for J; bases not matched to a gene: 13. The CDR3 sequence is 17 residues long. Germline V gene sequence: CDR1 SGHTA, CDR2 FQGTGA. The CDR3 bases are TGTGCCAGCAGCACTTCCGGGACAGAGTTCCCCACAGATACGCAGTATTTT. This sequence encodes CASSTSGTEFPTDTQYF. The whole variable domain, remainder taken from reference TRBV7-3 and TRBJ2-3, is GAGVSQTPSNKVTEKGKYVELRCDPISGHTALYWYRQSLGQGPEFLIYFQGTGAADDSGLPNDRFFAVRPEGSVSTLKIQRTERGDSAVYLCASSTSGTEFPTDTQYFGPGTRLTVL.

This rearrangement joins TRBV12-5 to TRBJ2-2; D uncertain. Germline lookup yields CDR1 LGHNT and CDR2 FRNRAP. V lost 6 bases and J 4 bases, leaving 9 bases between the germline ends. This CDR3 comprises 13 residues. The CDR3 is CASGPLSTGELFF. DNA for the CDR3: TGTGCTAGTGGCCCCTTGAGCACCGGGGAGCTGTTTTTT.

The gene calls are TRBV6-4 and TRBJ2-3, with D tentatively TRBD2 (6 bases). The germline CDR1 and CDR2 sequences are MRHNA and SNTAGT. With 2 bases removed from V and 8 bases from J, the gap between germline ends came to 20 bases. This CDR3 region has 16 residues. This CDR3 reads CASSDAAGIGGGTQYF. The CDR3 DNA sequence: TGTGCCAGCAGTGACGCGGCGGGAATAGGTGGTGGTACGCAGTATTTT.

The chain recombines TRBV6-6 with TRBJ1-6, with TRBD1 matching over 8 bases. The trim removed 6 bases at V and 7 bases at J, leaving 5 bases unmatched. The CDR3 runs 14 residues. CDR1 is MNHNY, CDR2 SVGAGI, per germline (reference sequence). Written as DNA, the CDR3 is TGTGCCAGCAGGGTGGGACAGGCGAATTCACCCCTCCACTTT. Protein: CASRVGQANSPLHF.

V and J are TRBV6-1 and TRBJ2-7, with 7 bases aligning to TRBD1. Losses at the gene ends were 7 bases for V and 3 bases for J; bases not matched to a gene: 6. Germline assignment: CDR1 MNHNS and CDR2 SASEGT. The length of the CDR3 is 13 residues. The CDR3 loop is CASKGGQSYEQYF. The DNA for the CDR3 is TGTGCCAGCAAAGGGGGACAGAGCTACGAGCAGTACTTC.

V gene TRBV13 combines with J gene TRBJ2-2; 7 bases are shared with TRBD2. Losses at the gene ends were 5 bases for V and 3 bases for J; bases not matched to a gene: 9. Looked up from germline, CDR1 is PRHDT and CDR2 is FYEKMQ (reference sequence). This CDR3 contains 16 residues. The CDR3 nucleotides are TGTGCCAGCAGCGTACGCAACCGGGGGGACACCGGGGAGCTGTTTTTT. This codes for CASSVRNRGDTGELFF.

The chain combines TRBV2 with TRBJ2-7; 9 bases are shared with TRBD1. V gave up 4 bases and J gave up 2 bases; unmatched junction bases: 6. Germline V gene sequence: CDR1 SNHLY, CDR2 FYNNEI. The CDR3 has 15 residues. This CDR3 reads CASSAPGQGPYEQYF. DNA for the CDR3: TGTGCCAGCAGTGCGCCGGGACAGGGCCCCTACGAGCAGTACTTC.

This rearrangement joins TRBV29-1 to TRBJ1-5; TRBD1 agrees at 8 bases. The J segment lost 2 bases and the V segment lost 5 bases, leaving 5 bases of the junction unmatched. Germline CDR1 SQVTM, CDR2 ANQGSEA. This CDR3 has 14 residues. CDR3 sequence (DNA): TGCAGCGTTATTCCGGGACAGGGCAATCAGCCCCAGCATTTT. It specifies CSVIPGQGNQPQHF.

This rearrangement joins TRBV18 to TRBJ2-7; possible D gene TRBD2, 5 bases. Germline V gene lookup returns CDR1 KGHSH and CDR2 LQKENI. The CDR3 consists of 13 residues. V lost 5 bases and J 7 bases, leaving 15 bases between the germline ends. The CDR3 is CASSVGDRLEQYF. The CDR3 DNA follows: TGTGCCAGCTCAGTCGGGGATAGGCTGGAGCAGTACTTC.

The gene calls are TRBV19 and TRBJ2-7, with a weak D call TRBD1 (6 bases). Trimming pared 4 bases from V and 2 bases from J, leaving 9 bases between. The CDR3 totals 13 residues. Per the germline V gene, CDR1 is LNHDA and CDR2 is SQIVND (reference sequence). CDR3 sequence reads: CASSRTVTYEQYF. Written as DNA, the CDR3 is TGTGCCAGTAGTAGGACAGTAACCTACGAGCAGTACTTC.

The rearrangement joins TRBV7-8 to TRBJ1-3; no firm D call. V gave up 1 base and J gave up 0 bases, with 13 bases separating them. The germline gives CDR1 SGHVS, CDR2 FQNEAQ. The CDR3 sequence is 17 residues long. CDR3 region: CASSLDGIGGSGNTIYF. In nucleotides, the CDR3 is TGTGCCAGCAGCTTAGATGGTATAGGCGGCTCTGGAAACACCATATATTTT. The full variable domain, completed using reference TRBV7-8 and TRBJ1-3, is GAGVSQSPRYKVAKRGQDVALRCDPISGHVSLFWYQQALGQGPEFLTYFQNEAQLDKSGLPSDRFFAERPEGSVSTLKIQRTQQEDSAVYLCASSLDGIGGSGNTIYFGEGSWLTVV.

The chain couples TRBV7-9 to TRBJ1-2; 7 bases fit TRBD1. Losses at the gene ends were 6 bases for V and 4 bases for J; bases not matched to a gene: 17. This CDR3 is 17 amino acids long. Germline lookup yields CDR1 SEHNR and CDR2 FQNEAQ (reference sequence). This CDR3 reads CASSYTGQTSTGYGYTF. CDR3 DNA sequence: TGTGCCAGCAGTTACACGGGACAGACCTCGACAGGCTATGGCTACACCTTC. Combining the CDR3 with reference TRBV7-9 and TRBJ1-2 gives the whole variable domain DTGVSQNPRHKITKRGQNVTFRCDPISEHNRLYWYRQTLGQGPEFLTYFQNEAQLEKSRLLSDRFSAERPKGSFSTLEIQRTEQGDSAMYLCASSYTGQTSTGYGYTFGSGTRLTVV.

The chain is built from TRBV6-5 and TRBJ2-5; maybe TRBD2 (6 bases). This CDR3 has 15 residues. The V end was cut by 8 bases, the J end by 3 bases, with 19 bases between. Germline-derived CDR1 and CDR2 are MNHEY and SVGAGI. The chain's CDR3 is CASRNLKRVEETQYF. The CDR3, as DNA: TGTGCCAGCCGAAATCTAAAGCGGGTCGAAGAGACCCAGTACTTC.

The chain has TRBV6-5 and TRBJ2-7; possibly TRBD2 for D (5 bases). CDR3 length equals 14 residues. Trimming left V 0 bases short and J 3 bases short, with 9 bases between. Germline-derived CDR1 and CDR2 are MNHEY and SVGAGI. CDR3: CASSYSRGIYEQYF. Here the CDR3 DNA reads TGTGCCAGCAGTTACTCGAGAGGGATCTACGAGCAGTACTTC.

This chain uses TRBV18 with TRBJ1-4; D unresolved. Germline CDR1 KGHSH, CDR2 LQKENI. V lost 0 bases, J lost 0 bases, and 5 bases lay in between. CDR3 length: 15 amino acids. For the CDR3, the DNA is TGTGCCAGCTCACCACCGAGGGCAACTAATGAAAAACTGTTTTTT. This encodes CASSPPRATNEKLFF.

The chain joins TRBV7-9 to TRBJ2-1; unclear D gene. The CDR3 spans 16 residues. Looked up from germline, CDR1 is SEHNR and CDR2 is FQNEAQ (reference sequence). Between the trimmed V and J ends, which lost 5 bases and 6 bases, there was a span of 20 bases. Here the CDR3 DNA reads TGTGCCAGCAGCCCGCCGGGTCTTGAGTTTGCCAATGAGCAGTTCTTC. The encoded protein is CASSPPGLEFANEQFF.

This clone appeared once. The chain uses TRBV14 and TRBJ1-2; weak D call: TRBD1 (5 bases). The CDR3 covers 13 residues. The V end was cut by 2 bases, the J end by 4 bases, with 8 bases between. Germline V gives CDR1 SGHDN, CDR2 FVKESK. The CDR3 region has the DNA TGTGCCAGCAGCCAACCACAGGCCTATGGCTACACCTTC. Protein product: CASSQPQAYGYTF.

This clone occurred a few times. The V call is TRBV12-5, the J call TRBJ2-3; D unclear. The CDR3 totals 13 residues. In germline, CDR1 is LGHNT, CDR2 FRNRAP. With 2 bases removed from V and 2 bases from J, the gap between germline ends came to 5 bases. CDR3 in amino acids: CASGLINTDTQYF. CDR3 DNA sequence: TGTGCTAGTGGTTTGATCAACACAGATACGCAGTATTTT.